Listed below are T cell receptor beta chains from one sample, sequenced in a study of T cell responses to AZD1222 COVID-19 vaccine. Generated by immunoSEQ multiplex PCR, the TCRdb table keeps only in-frame clones and is missing some. This table has around 120,000 clones, around nine tenths appearing once. The material was peripheral blood, obtained on day 0 of AZD1222 vaccination. These receptor sequences come from an adult in good health. Each CDR3 is given with its conserved first and last residue. D genes are given only for firm matches. Clone sizes are given selectively: once, few, many, or a class where the clone is expanded.

CDR3 protein,CDR3 DNA,V gene,D gene,J gene,clone size
CASSSVGRLNSPLHF,TGTGCCAGCAGCTCCGTGGGCAGGCTCAATTCACCCCTCCACTTT,TRBV5-4,-,TRBJ1-6,-
CASSSQQGRETQYF,TGTGCCAGCAGCTCACAACAGGGGCGAGAGACCCAGTACTTC,TRBV7-2,TRBD1,TRBJ2-5,-
CASSLGRRLSGSFYGYTF,TGTGCCAGCAGCTTGGGTCGGCGTCTATCGGGGAGCTTCTATGGCTACACCTTC,TRBV5-5,-,TRBJ1-2,-
CASSIQVNTGELFF,TGTGCCAGTAGTATTCAGGTGAACACCGGGGAGCTGTTTTTT,TRBV19,-,TRBJ2-2,-
CASSLFPSSYEQYF,TGTGCCAGCAGTTTATTCCCCTCCTCCTACGAGCAGTACTTC,TRBV27,-,TRBJ2-7,-
CASSLDRPQYYEQYF,TGTGCCAGCAGCTTAGACCGGCCACAGTACTACGAGCAGTACTTC,TRBV11-1,-,TRBJ2-7,-
CASSVVAGGWTSSYNEQFF,TGTGCCAGCAGCGTAGTTGCGGGAGGGTGGACGAGTTCCTACAATGAGCAGTTCTTC,TRBV9,TRBD2,TRBJ2-1,-
CASSGTTAAQETQYF,TGTGCCAGCAGCGGTACTACGGCGGCCCAAGAGACCCAGTACTTC,TRBV9,-,TRBJ2-5,-
CASSYAAGGPSGELFF,TGTGCCAGCAGTTACGCAGCGGGGGGGCCCTCCGGGGAGCTGTTTTTT,TRBV6-2/TRBV6-3,TRBD2,TRBJ2-2,-
CASSRTGISNQPQHF,TGTGCCAGCAGCCGGACAGGGATTAGCAATCAGCCCCAGCATTTT,TRBV14,TRBD1,TRBJ1-5,-
CASSRLSGTELYEQYF,TGCGCCAGCAGCCGTCTTTCCGGGACAGAGCTCTACGAGCAGTACTTC,TRBV5-1,TRBD1,TRBJ2-7,-
CASSQEIPGRLNSPLHF,TGTGCCAGCAGCCAAGAAATTCCGGGACGGTTGAATTCACCCCTCCACTTT,TRBV3-1/TRBV3-2,-,TRBJ1-6,-
CASKDSNQPQHF,TGTGCCAGCAAGGATAGCAATCAGCCCCAGCATTTT,TRBV28,-,TRBJ1-5,-
CASSLGWGVDTGELFF,TGTGCCAGCAGCTTAGGCTGGGGCGTTGACACCGGGGAGCTGTTTTTT,TRBV7-7,-,TRBJ2-2,-
CASSLDGFSGNTIYF,TGTGCCAGCAGCCTGGACGGATTCTCTGGAAACACCATATATTTT,TRBV5-5,-,TRBJ1-3,-
CASSSYAGELFF,TGTGCCAGCAGCTCATACGCCGGGGAGCTGTTTTTT,TRBV7-2,-,TRBJ2-2,-
CASSVWGGTGRSYEQYF,TGTGCCAGTTCAGTATGGGGTGGGACAGGGCGCTCCTACGAGCAGTACTTC,TRBV19,TRBD1,TRBJ2-7,once
CASSLASNQPQHF,TGTGCCAGCAGTTTGGCTAGCAATCAGCCCCAGCATTTT,TRBV12-3/TRBV12-4,-,TRBJ1-5,-
CASSFRRASSVYEQYF,TGTGCCAGCAGCTTTAGAAGGGCTAGCTCGGTATACGAGCAGTACTTC,TRBV5-6,-,TRBJ2-7,-
CAWTDKSPLHF,TGTGCCTGGACGGACAAATCACCCCTCCACTTT,TRBV30,-,TRBJ1-6,once
CATSGPDIRDNYGYTF,TGTGCCACCAGTGGGCCGGATATCCGAGATAACTATGGCTACACCTTC,TRBV24-1,-,TRBJ1-2,-
CASSQWGPMGNQPQHF,TGTGCCAGCAGCCAATGGGGGCCGATGGGCAATCAGCCCCAGCATTTT,TRBV3-1/TRBV3-2,-,TRBJ1-5,once
CASSPPGQGVSGANVLTF,TGTGCCAGCAGTCCTCCGGGACAGGGGGTTTCTGGGGCCAACGTCCTGACTTTC,TRBV27,TRBD1,TRBJ2-6,-
CAISGTVGNTIYF,TGTGCCATTTCCGGGACTGTCGGAAACACCATATATTTT,TRBV7-9,-,TRBJ1-3,few
CASSETVSGANVLTF,TGTGCCAGCAGTGAGACAGTCTCTGGGGCCAACGTCCTGACTTTC,TRBV6-4,-,TRBJ2-6,few
CATSDGRTSGRGETQYF,TGTGCCACCAGTGATGGCAGGACTAGCGGGAGGGGGGAGACCCAGTACTTC,TRBV24-1,TRBD2,TRBJ2-5,-
CSAGTSGNEQFF,TGCAGCGCCGGGACTAGCGGCAATGAGCAGTTCTTC,TRBV29-1,TRBD2,TRBJ2-1,-
CASSSTGVNTGELFF,TGTGCCAGCAGTTCGACAGGGGTTAACACCGGGGAGCTGTTTTTT,TRBV6-2/TRBV6-3,TRBD1,TRBJ2-2,-
CASSLTGSTNQPQHF,TGCGCCAGCAGCTTGACAGGGTCCACCAATCAGCCCCAGCATTTT,TRBV5-1,-,TRBJ1-5,-
CASSLVGYEQYF,TGTGCCAGCAGCTTAGTTGGTTACGAGCAGTACTTC,TRBV7-2,-,TRBJ2-7,-
CASSFRQGENTEAFF,TGTGCCAGCAGCTTCAGACAGGGCGAAAACACTGAAGCTTTCTTT,TRBV7-6,TRBD1,TRBJ1-1,-
CASSGAGVGHEQYF,TGTGCCAGCAGCGGGGCGGGGGTTGGCCACGAGCAGTACTTC,TRBV7-3,TRBD2,TRBJ2-7,-
CASSELQGRRNEQYF,TGCGCCAGCAGTGAGTTACAGGGGAGGAGGAACGAGCAGTACTTC,TRBV10-1,-,TRBJ2-7,few
CASIPGTPAGEQYF,TGTGCCAGCATACCCGGGACTCCGGCCGGCGAGCAGTACTTC,TRBV28,-,TRBJ2-7,-
CASSMDRRNNEQFF,TGTGCCAGTAGTATGGATCGCCGGAACAATGAGCAGTTCTTC,TRBV19,-,TRBJ2-1,-
CASSLFDRGVSPLHF,TGTGCCAGCAGCTTATTTGACAGGGGGGTTTCACCCCTCCACTTT,TRBV11-2,TRBD1,TRBJ1-6,-
CASRVDNYNSPLHF,TGTGCCAGCAGAGTCGACAACTATAATTCACCCCTCCACTTT,TRBV5-4,-,TRBJ1-6,-
CSVDTGELFF,TGCAGCGTTGACACCGGGGAGCTGTTTTTT,TRBV29-1,-,TRBJ2-2,-
CASSEPRELFF,TGTGCCAGCAGTGAGCCTCGGGAGCTGTTTTTT,TRBV6-2/TRBV6-3,-,TRBJ2-2,-
CASREDSNQPQHF,TGTGCCAGTAGAGAGGATAGCAATCAGCCCCAGCATTTT,TRBV19,-,TRBJ1-5,-
CASSLMGTDTQYF,TGTGCCAGCAGTTTAATGGGGACAGATACGCAGTATTTT,TRBV27,-,TRBJ2-3,-
CASSLQSRRTVDEQYF,TGCGCCAGCAGCTTACAATCGCGGCGGACCGTTGACGAGCAGTACTTC,TRBV5-1,-,TRBJ2-7,-
CASSQRGTGGWGGYTF,TGCGCCAGCAGCCAAAGGGGAACAGGGGGCTGGGGTGGCTACACCTTC,TRBV4-3,TRBD1,TRBJ1-2,-
CASSLHRVLTYEQYF,TGTGCCAGCAGCTTGCACAGGGTCCTCACCTACGAGCAGTACTTC,TRBV5-8,-,TRBJ2-7,-